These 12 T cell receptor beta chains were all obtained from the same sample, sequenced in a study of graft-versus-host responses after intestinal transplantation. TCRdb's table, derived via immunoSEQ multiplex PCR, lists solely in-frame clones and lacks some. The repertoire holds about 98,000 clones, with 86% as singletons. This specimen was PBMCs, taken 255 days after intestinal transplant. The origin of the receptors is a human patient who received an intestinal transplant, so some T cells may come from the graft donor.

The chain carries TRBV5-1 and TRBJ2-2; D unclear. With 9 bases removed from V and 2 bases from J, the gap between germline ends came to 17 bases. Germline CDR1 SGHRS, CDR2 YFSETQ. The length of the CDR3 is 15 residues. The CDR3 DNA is TGCGCCACCCTCCCCGGTACTACCAACACCGGGGAGCTGTTTTTT. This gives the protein CATLPGTTNTGELFF.

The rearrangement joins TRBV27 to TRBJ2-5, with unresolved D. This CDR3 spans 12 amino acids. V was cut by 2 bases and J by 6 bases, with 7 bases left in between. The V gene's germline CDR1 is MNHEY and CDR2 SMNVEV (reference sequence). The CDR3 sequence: CASSLVGQTQYF. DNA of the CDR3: TGTGCCAGCAGTTTAGTCGGCCAGACCCAGTACTTC.

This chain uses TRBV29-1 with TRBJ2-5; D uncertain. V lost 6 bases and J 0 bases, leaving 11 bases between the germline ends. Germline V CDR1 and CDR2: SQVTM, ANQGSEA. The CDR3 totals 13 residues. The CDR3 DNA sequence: TGCAGCGTCGGCCTAGGCTACCAAGAGACCCAGTACTTC. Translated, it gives CSVGLGYQETQYF.

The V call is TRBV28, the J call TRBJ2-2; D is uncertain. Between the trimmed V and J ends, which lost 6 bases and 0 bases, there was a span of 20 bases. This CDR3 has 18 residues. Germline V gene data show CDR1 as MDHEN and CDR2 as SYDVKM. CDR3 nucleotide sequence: TGTGCCAGCAGAATAATCGACATCTCGCCTGCGAACACCGGGGAGCTGTTTTTT. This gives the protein CASRIIDISPANTGELFF.

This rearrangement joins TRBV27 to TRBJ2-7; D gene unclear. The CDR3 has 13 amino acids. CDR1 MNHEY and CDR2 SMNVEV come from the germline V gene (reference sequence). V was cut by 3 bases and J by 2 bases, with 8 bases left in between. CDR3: CASSFGPTYEQYF. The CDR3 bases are TGTGCCAGCAGTTTCGGGCCTACCTACGAGCAGTACTTC.

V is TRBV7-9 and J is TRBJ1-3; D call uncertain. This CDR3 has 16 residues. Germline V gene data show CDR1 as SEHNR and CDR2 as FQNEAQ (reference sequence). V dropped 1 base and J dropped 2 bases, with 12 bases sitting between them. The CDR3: CASSLGGANAGNTIYF. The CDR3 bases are TGTGCCAGCAGCTTAGGGGGAGCAAATGCTGGAAACACCATATATTTT.

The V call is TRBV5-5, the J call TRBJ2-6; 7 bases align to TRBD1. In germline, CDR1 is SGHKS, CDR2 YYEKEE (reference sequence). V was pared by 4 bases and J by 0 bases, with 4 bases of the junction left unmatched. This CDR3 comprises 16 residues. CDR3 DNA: TGTGCCAGCAGCCTGTACAGGGGCTCTGGGGCCAACGTCCTGACTTTC. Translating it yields CASSLYRGSGANVLTF.

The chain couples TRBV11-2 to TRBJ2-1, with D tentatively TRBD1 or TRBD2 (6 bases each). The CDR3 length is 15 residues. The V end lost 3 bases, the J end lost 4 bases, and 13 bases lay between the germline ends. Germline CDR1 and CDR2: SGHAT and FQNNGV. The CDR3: CASSFLQGTYNEQFF. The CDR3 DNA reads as TGTGCCAGCAGCTTTCTGCAGGGGACTTACAATGAGCAGTTCTTC.

The CDR3 coding sequence is TGTGCCAGCAGTTTGGAAGGGGGTAATGTAAAGGTCTACACCTTC. This codes for CASSLEGGNVKVYTF. The rearrangement joins TRBV27 to TRBJ1-2, with D tentatively TRBD1 (6 bases). With 3 bases removed from V and 10 bases from J, the gap between germline ends came to 21 bases. Germline V gives CDR1 MNHEY, CDR2 SMNVEV (reference sequence). CDR3 length: 15 amino acids.

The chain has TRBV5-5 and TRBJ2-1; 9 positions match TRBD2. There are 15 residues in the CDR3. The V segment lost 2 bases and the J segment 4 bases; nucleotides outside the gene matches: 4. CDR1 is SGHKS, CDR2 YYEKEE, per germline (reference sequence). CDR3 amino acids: CASSFRTSEYNEQFF. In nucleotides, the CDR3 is TGTGCCAGCAGCTTCCGGACTAGCGAGTACAATGAGCAGTTCTTC.

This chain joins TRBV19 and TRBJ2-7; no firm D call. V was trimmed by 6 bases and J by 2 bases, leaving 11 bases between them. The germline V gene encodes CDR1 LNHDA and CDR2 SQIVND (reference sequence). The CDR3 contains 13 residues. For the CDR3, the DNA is TGTGCCAGTAGCGCAGGCGCTACCTACGAGCAGTACTTC. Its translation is CASSAGATYEQYF. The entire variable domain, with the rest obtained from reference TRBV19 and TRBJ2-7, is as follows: DGGITQSPKYLFRKEGQNVTLSCEQNLNHDAMYWYRQDPGQGLRLIYYSQIVNDFQKGDIAEGYSVSREKKESFPLTVTSAQKNPTAFYLCASSAGATYEQYFGPGTRLTVT.

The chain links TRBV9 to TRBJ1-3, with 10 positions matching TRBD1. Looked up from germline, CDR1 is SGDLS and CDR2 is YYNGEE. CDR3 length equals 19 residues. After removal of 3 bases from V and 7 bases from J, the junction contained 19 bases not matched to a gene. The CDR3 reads CASSAPPSPGQGNWNTIYF. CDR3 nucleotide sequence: TGTGCCAGCAGCGCACCTCCGAGCCCGGGACAGGGGAACTGGAACACCATATATTTT. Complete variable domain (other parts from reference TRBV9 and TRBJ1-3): DSGVTQTPKHLITATGQRVTLRCSPRSGDLSVYWYQQSLDQGLQFLIQYYNGEERAKGNILERFSAQQFPDLHSELNLSSLELGDSALYFCASSAPPSPGQGNWNTIYFGEGSWLTVV.